A single sample is the source of the 21 T cell receptor beta chains below, sequenced in a study of shared clonotypes between healthy human individuals. Sequencing was performed with immunoSEQ multiplex PCR; in TCRdb, only in-frame clones are kept and a portion is missing. The data contain about 2.1 million clones, approximately 92% of them singletons. Naive CD8 cells were CD45RO-negative, positively selected for CCR7, excluding terminally differentiated effector memory CD45RA+ cells. The sequenced sample was naive CD8+ T cells from PBMCs. All receptors come from a young man in good health. Some clones in this sample may be carry-over from other donors' samples.

The chain recombines TRBV5-1 with TRBJ2-1; 14 bases agree with TRBD2. Looked up from germline, CDR1 is SGHRS and CDR2 is YFSETQ. After removal of 0 bases from V and 14 bases from J, the junction contained 1 base not matched to a gene. The CDR3 contains 13 residues. The CDR3 coding sequence is TGCGCCAGCAGCTTGGGGGGACTAGCGGGAGAGTTCTTC. Protein sequence: CASSLGGLAGEFF.

The chain has TRBV2 and TRBJ2-5, with TRBD2 matching 13 bases. V trimming: 6 bases; J trimming: 5 bases; junction bases outside the gene matches: 9. CDR1 SNHLY and CDR2 FYNNEI come from the germline V gene. There are 16 residues in the CDR3. The CDR3 sequence: CASSPRTSGSPETQYF. DNA of the CDR3: TGTGCCAGCAGCCCAAGGACTAGCGGGAGTCCCGAGACCCAGTACTTC.

Note on this clone: In the same sample, other DNA sequences code for this CDR3. The chain carries TRBV19 and TRBJ2-1; D is uncertain. From germline, CDR1 is LNHDA and CDR2 SQIVND (reference sequence). V lost 1 base and J 0 bases, leaving 4 bases between the germline ends. This CDR3 contains 14 residues. CDR3 in amino acids: CASSIGGSYNEQFF. Written as DNA, the CDR3 is TGTGCCAGTAGTATAGGGGGCTCCTACAATGAGCAGTTCTTC.

For this clone: The junction departs from germline at one end; a sequencing error may be responsible. The chain joins TRBV5-4 to TRBJ2-7; D not certain. Germline V gives CDR1 SGHNT, CDR2 YYREEE (reference sequence). This CDR3 is 16 amino acids long. CDR3 in DNA: TGTGCCGGCAGCTTGGTACTGGGTCCTACTCTCTACGAGCAGTACTTC. It specifies CAGSLVLGPTLYEQYF.

V usage is TRBV6-5 and J usage is TRBJ2-3, with TRBD1 matching 8 bases. The CDR3 runs 15 residues. CDR1 and CDR2 (germline): MNHEY, SVGAGI. The V and J ends lost 10 bases and 3 bases, in that order; junction bases with no gene match: 12. CDR3 nucleotides: TGTGCCACGATGCCTGAGGACAGGGAAACAGATACGCAGTATTTT. This codes for CATMPEDRETDTQYF.

This chain joins TRBV7-6 and TRBJ2-7; perhaps TRBD1 as D (6 bases). CDR3 length equals 15 residues. Germline assignment: CDR1 SGHVS and CDR2 FNYEAQ. Trimming left V 1 base short and J 6 bases short, with 16 bases between. This CDR3 reads CASSLGGITGREQYF. The CDR3, as DNA: TGTGCCAGCAGCTTAGGGGGGATAACAGGGCGCGAGCAGTACTTC.

The chain has TRBV6-5 and TRBJ2-1, with a possible D match to TRBD1 (6 bases). The CDR3 has 16 amino acids. Germline CDR1 and CDR2: MNHEY and SVGAGI. Trimming pared 0 bases from V and 5 bases from J, leaving 14 bases between. DNA of the CDR3: TGTGCCAGCAGTTACTCACAGGGTCCTTACGACAATGAGCAGTTCTTC. This encodes CASSYSQGPYDNEQFF.

The chain carries TRBV25-1 and TRBJ2-2; no clear D. CDR1 is MGHDK and CDR2 is SYGVNS in the germline V gene. The ends were cut back, 7 bases at V and 5 bases at J, with 11 bases in the middle. The CDR3 covers 13 residues. CDR3 in amino acids: CASNPGWTGELFF. DNA for the CDR3: TGTGCCAGCAACCCCGGGTGGACCGGGGAGCTGTTTTTT.

The chain has TRBV19 and TRBJ2-7; 9 nucleotides agree with TRBD2. CDR1 and CDR2 (germline): LNHDA, SQIVND (reference sequence). The CDR3 length is 16 residues. The J segment lost 2 bases and the V segment lost 5 bases, leaving 10 bases of the junction unmatched. CDR3 loop: CASSGRGLAGAYEQYF. CDR3 coding DNA: TGTGCCAGTAGTGGGAGGGGATTAGCGGGAGCCTACGAGCAGTACTTC.

V usage is TRBV19 and J usage is TRBJ2-7; tentative D call: TRBD1 (6 bases). The germline V gene encodes CDR1 LNHDA and CDR2 SQIVND (reference sequence). The V gene lost 4 bases and the J gene lost 5 bases, with 15 bases spanning the gap. The CDR3 has 14 residues. CDR3 sequence (DNA): TGTGCCAGTAGTACGTTCGGGACACCTAACGAGCAGTACTTC. Its translation is CASSTFGTPNEQYF.

The chain combines TRBV27 with TRBJ2-2, with 10 bases identical to TRBD2. Germline V gene lookup returns CDR1 MNHEY and CDR2 SMNVEV (reference sequence). The CDR3 length is 16 residues. Trimming took 3 bases from V and 5 from J; bases not matched to a gene: 6. The CDR3 reads CASSFASGSATGELFF. As DNA, the CDR3 is TGTGCCAGCAGTTTCGCTAGCGGGAGCGCGACCGGGGAGCTGTTTTTT.

The chain links TRBV5-4 to TRBJ1-1; the D is unclear. Germline lookup yields CDR1 SGHNT and CDR2 YYREEE (reference sequence). Deletions cut 2 bases from V and 1 base from J, with 6 bases between. The length of the CDR3 is 13 residues. In nucleotides, the CDR3 is TGTGCCAGCAGCTTAGAGAGGAACACTGAAGCTTTCTTT. Encoded protein: CASSLERNTEAFF.

The gene calls are TRBV28 and TRBJ1-2; D is undetermined. The ends were cut back, 5 bases at V and 3 bases at J, with 13 bases in the middle. Germline V gene lookup returns CDR1 MDHEN and CDR2 SYDVKM. The CDR3 extends over 14 amino acids. Here the CDR3 DNA reads TGTGCCAGCAGTGTTTCGCGGGAGCACTATGGCTACACCTTC. Protein: CASSVSREHYGYTF.

V gene TRBV9 combines with J gene TRBJ2-7; 8 nucleotides align to TRBD1. The CDR3 has 15 residues. Germline loops: CDR1 SGDLS, CDR2 YYNGEE. V was pared by 3 bases and J by 5 bases, with 10 bases of the junction left unmatched. CDR3 region: CASSAAGQGRDEQYF. CDR3 DNA: TGTGCCAGCAGCGCAGCTGGACAGGGAAGGGACGAGCAGTACTTC.

This sequence joins TRBV7-3 and TRBJ2-2; the match to TRBD2 covers 7 bases. The CDR3 totals 15 residues. Germline CDR1 reads SGHTA; CDR2 reads FQGTGA. The trim removed 5 bases at V and 5 bases at J, leaving 8 bases unmatched. This chain's CDR3 is CASSLFPGGTGELFF. DNA for the CDR3: TGTGCCAGCAGCCTTTTCCCGGGGGGTACCGGGGAGCTGTTTTTT. The full variable domain, with the rest looked up from reference TRBV7-3 and TRBJ2-2, is GAGVSQTPSNKVTEKGKYVELRCDPISGHTALYWYRQSLGQGPEFLIYFQGTGAADDSGLPNDRFFAVRPEGSVSTLKIQRTERGDSAVYLCASSLFPGGTGELFFGEGSRLTVL.

The chain couples TRBV28 to TRBJ1-5; the match to TRBD1 covers 8 bases. Trimming removed 8 bases from V and 5 bases from J; junction bases left unmatched: 5. The CDR3 has 13 amino acids. In germline, CDR1 is MDHEN, CDR2 SYDVKM. CDR3 in DNA: TGTGCCAGCCTGGACAGGGAGGATCAGCCCCAGCATTTT. This gives the protein CASLDREDQPQHF.

CDR3 sequence (DNA): TGTGCCGGCGAAGGACTGCAAGAGACCCAGTACTTC. Protein sequence: CAGEGLQETQYF. J is TRBJ2-5 and V is TRBV5-8; D possibly corresponds to TRBD2 (5 bases). Trimming took off 10 bases at V and 2 bases at J, with 12 bases between the two ends. CDR3 length equals 12 residues. Per the germline V gene, CDR1 is SGHTS and CDR2 is YDEGEE.

The chain combines TRBV5-4 with TRBJ2-3; 14 bases agree with TRBD2. The CDR3 is made up of 20 amino acids. Germline CDR1 is SGHNT and CDR2 is YYREEE (reference sequence). The V and J ends lost 5 bases and 2 bases, in that order; junction bases with no gene match: 16. Here the CDR3 reads CASRGIGLAGGKRFTDTQYF. CDR3 DNA: TGTGCCAGCAGGGGAATTGGACTAGCGGGAGGCAAGAGGTTCACAGATACGCAGTATTTT.

A note on this clone: At the DNA level, this CDR3 is encoded by other sequences in the same sample as well. Here the CDR3 DNA reads TGCGCCAGCAGCTTGGAATGGGGGTTGTACGAGCAGTACTTC. Residues: CASSLEWGLYEQYF. The chain links TRBV5-1 to TRBJ2-7; the D gene could be TRBD1 or TRBD2 (5 bases each). Germline V gene data show CDR1 as SGHRS and CDR2 as YFSETQ. The CDR3 length is 14 residues. Trimming removed 0 bases from V and 4 bases from J, with 11 bases in between.

This chain links TRBV6-5 with TRBJ2-3; the match to TRBD2 covers 10 bases. The germline V gene has CDR1 MNHEY and CDR2 SVGAGI. This CDR3 is built from 15 residues. Germline trimming cut 8 bases from V and 3 bases from J; bases unmatched to any gene: 8. Here the CDR3 reads CASAPTSGITDTQYF. CDR3 sequence (DNA): TGTGCCAGCGCGCCTACTAGCGGGATTACAGATACGCAGTATTTT.

Details on this clone: In the same sample, other DNA sequences code for this CDR3. This sequence joins TRBV9 and TRBJ1-4; 7 bases are shared with TRBD1. The CDR3 has 15 amino acids. V dropped 3 bases and J dropped 0; count of bases not matched to a gene: 2. The germline V gene has CDR1 SGDLS and CDR2 YYNGEE. In nucleotides, the CDR3 is TGTGCCAGCAGCGCCACAGGGGCAACTAATGAAAAACTGTTTTTT. Protein product: CASSATGATNEKLFF.